This T cell receptor (beta chain) was obtained from a study of control samples from healthy donors and cancer patients. TCRdb's table, derived via immunoSEQ multiplex PCR, lists solely in-frame clones and lacks some. Of roughly 170,000 clones detected, just over 90% appear once; the ten largest clones hold roughly 3.9%. This CDR3 region has 13 residues. Losses at the gene ends were 5 bases for V and 5 bases for J; bases not matched to a gene: 4. The sequenced sample was blood. This clonotype originated in a woman aged 55-69 years in good health. The chain combines TRBV12-3 or TRBV12-4 with TRBJ1-2; 8 nucleotides line up with TRBD1. As DNA, the CDR3 is TGTGCCAGCAGTAGGGGACAGGATTATGGCTACACCTTC. Amino acid sequence: CASSRGQDYGYTF.